These 13 T cell receptor beta chains came from one sample sequenced in a study of regulatory T cells in long-lasting Graves disease. The time point: newly diagnosed GD, antithyroid drugs for less than 3 months. With RNA extracted from PBMCs as input, the TCR library was made. Sequencing libraries for TCR beta were prepared with iRepertoire HTBI primers and Arm-PCR of CDR3 regions. TCRdb reanalysed the multiplex PCR reads using MiXCR and keeps one entry per CDR3 protein. This table has about 540,000 distinct CDR3 sequences, approximately 15% appearing once. The sample also formed part of further work on T cells in Graves' hyperthyroidism and ophthalmopathy.

Specimen: peripheral blood mononuclear cells (PBMCs), collected at new diagnosis, from a patient treated with antithyroid drugs. These receptors all stem from a man younger than 45 with Graves disease.

About this clonotype: A read error may explain this, as a much larger clone is one base away. This sequence joins TRBV3-1 and TRBJ1-2; D might be TRBD2 (5 bases). The J call is in doubt because the DNA end fits TRBJ2-1 better. The CDR3 runs to 13 residues. Germline V CDR1 and CDR2: LGHDT, YNNKEL (reference sequence). The CDR3 sequence is CASSLWGVGEQFF. In nucleotides, the CDR3 is TGTGCCAGCAGCCTCTGGGGAGTGGGGGAGCAGTTCTTC.

This clonotype appeared a single time. A far larger clone is one nucleotide away, so this likely arose from a read error. V is TRBV27 and J is TRBJ2-7; D may be TRBD1 (5 bases). V lost 5 bases and J 1 base, leaving 18 bases between the germline ends. Germline V gene lookup returns CDR1 MNHEY and CDR2 SMNVEV (reference sequence). CDR3 length equals 16 residues. The CDR3 loop is CASSPRRALGSYEQYF. CDR3 bases: TGTGCCAGCAGTCCCCGCAGGGCCTTGGGATCCTACGAGCAGTACTTC.

This clonotype was recorded a few times. The chain links TRBV6-2 or TRBV6-3 to TRBJ2-3, with D possibly called TRBD1 or TRBD2 (6 bases each). The V and J ends lost 5 bases and 0 bases respectively, with 12 bases between them. The germline CDR1 and CDR2 sequences are MNHEY and SVGEGT. CDR3 length: 15 residues. The CDR3 region is CASSLEGESTDTQYF. The CDR3 region has the DNA TGTGCCAGCAGTCTGGAGGGGGAGAGCACAGATACGCAGTATTTT.

The sample holds many counts of this clonotype. V gene TRBV10-3 combines with J gene TRBJ1-2, with D perhaps matching TRBD1 (5 bases). Trimming removed 3 bases at V and 4 bases at J, with 12 bases between. The germline V gene encodes CDR1 ENHRY and CDR2 SYGVKD. The CDR3 has 14 residues. CDR3 residues: CAISEWGRSYGYTF. CDR3 DNA: TGTGCCATCAGTGAATGGGGCCGCTCCTATGGCTACACCTTC.

The V and J genes are TRBV5-6 and TRBJ2-2, with D perhaps TRBD2 (6 bases). This CDR3 region has 15 residues. Per the germline V gene, CDR1 is SGHDT and CDR2 is YYEEEE. Trimming pared 4 bases from V and 5 bases from J, leaving 15 bases between. CDR3 nucleotide sequence: TGTGCCAGCAGCGACGTCAGGAGGGGAACCGGGGAGCTGTTTTTT. Translated, it gives CASSDVRRGTGELFF.

This clonotype was detected only a few times. The chain joins TRBV18 to TRBJ2-7; tentative D call: TRBD1 (6 bases). This CDR3 region has 15 residues. Per the germline V gene, CDR1 is KGHSH and CDR2 is LQKENI. With 2 bases removed from V and 4 bases from J, the gap between germline ends came to 15 bases. The CDR3 sequence: CASSPERGRGYEQYF. CDR3 bases: TGTGCCAGCTCACCAGAAAGGGGCAGGGGTTACGAGCAGTACTTC.

This clonotype was seen only a few times. V gene TRBV5-6 combines with J gene TRBJ2-7, with D hard to call. Per germline, CDR1 SGHDT and CDR2 YYEEEE. This CDR3 contains 12 residues. Trimming stripped 0 bases from V and 7 bases from J, with 8 bases between. CDR3 bases: TGTGCCAGCAGCTTGGAACAACAGGAGCAGTACTTC. Encoded protein: CASSLEQQEQYF. The entire variable domain, with the rest obtained from reference TRBV5-6 and TRBJ2-7, is as follows: DAGVTQSPTHLIKTRGQQVTLRCSPKSGHDTVSWYQQALGQGPQFIFQYYEEEERQRGNFPDRFSGHQFPNYSSELNVNALLLGDSALYLCASSLEQQEQYFGPGTRLTVT.

This clonotype appeared a few times. The chain has TRBV19 and TRBJ2-1; maybe TRBD2 (6 bases). The germline V gene has CDR1 LNHDA and CDR2 SQIVND (reference sequence). This CDR3 is 11 amino acids long. The V gene lost 5 bases and the J gene lost 14 bases, with 13 bases spanning the gap. CDR3 DNA: TGTGCCAGTAGTTCCCGGGACTGGGAGTTCTTC. Protein: CASSSRDWEFF.

The chain combines TRBV20-1 with TRBJ1-1; D is undetermined. Trimming pared 8 bases from V and 1 base from J, leaving 11 bases between. Per the germline V gene, CDR1 is DFQATT and CDR2 is SNEGSKA (reference sequence). The CDR3 has 12 residues. Here the CDR3 reads CSTAPGNTEAFF. In DNA, the CDR3 is TGCAGTACCGCACCAGGGAACACTGAAGCTTTCTTT.

This clonotype was observed a handful of times. The rearrangement uses TRBV10-1 and TRBJ2-5, with D unresolved. The ends were cut back, 0 bases at V and 3 bases at J, with 5 bases in the middle. This CDR3 spans 13 amino acids. CDR1 and CDR2 from the germline V gene are WNHNN and SYGVQD (reference sequence). CDR3 nucleotide sequence: TGCGCCAGCAGTGAGTCCGCTGAAGAGACCCAGTACTTC. This translates into CASSESAEETQYF.

The table lists this clonotype with a count of one. An end of the junction does not agree with germline; a read error may underlie this. V usage is TRBV25-1 and J usage is TRBJ1-6, with D unclear. The germline V gene has CDR1 MGHDK and CDR2 SYGVNS. This CDR3 has 15 amino acids. The CDR3 sequence: CASSESLDDVSALHF. CDR3 coding DNA: TGTGCCAGCAGTGAGAGTTTAGACGACGTTTCAGCCCTCCACTTT.

The CDR3 coding sequence is TGTGCCAGCAGGAAGGAGGGGATAGCTAACTATGGCTACACCTTC. Translating gives CASRKEGIANYGYTF. The chain is built from TRBV12-3 or TRBV12-4 and TRBJ1-2; D might be TRBD1 (5 bases). V gave up 6 bases and J gave up 0 bases, with 14 bases separating them. The CDR3 length is 15 residues.

This clonotype was counted between two and nine times. A much larger clone lies a single base off, so this may be a read error. The CDR3 sequence is CASSLDPEAGELFF. CDR3 in DNA: TGTGCCAGCAGCTTAGATCCTGAGGCCGGGGAGCTGTTTTTT. This rearrangement joins TRBV11-3 to TRBJ2-2; unclear D gene. The CDR3 spans 14 residues. The germline gives CDR1 SGHNT, CDR2 YENEEA. Between the trimmed V and J ends, which lost 0 bases and 6 bases, there was a span of 8 bases.